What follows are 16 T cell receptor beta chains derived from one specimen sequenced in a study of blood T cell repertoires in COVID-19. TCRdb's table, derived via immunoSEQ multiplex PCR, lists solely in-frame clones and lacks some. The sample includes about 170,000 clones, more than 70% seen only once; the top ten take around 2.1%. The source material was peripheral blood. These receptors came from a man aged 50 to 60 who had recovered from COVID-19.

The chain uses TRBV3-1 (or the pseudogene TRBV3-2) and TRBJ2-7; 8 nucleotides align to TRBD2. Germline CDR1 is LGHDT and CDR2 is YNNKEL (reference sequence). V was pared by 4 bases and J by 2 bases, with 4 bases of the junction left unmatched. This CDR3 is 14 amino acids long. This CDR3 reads CASSPRGGAYEQYF. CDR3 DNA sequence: TGTGCCAGCAGCCCCCGGGGGGGGGCCTACGAGCAGTACTTC.

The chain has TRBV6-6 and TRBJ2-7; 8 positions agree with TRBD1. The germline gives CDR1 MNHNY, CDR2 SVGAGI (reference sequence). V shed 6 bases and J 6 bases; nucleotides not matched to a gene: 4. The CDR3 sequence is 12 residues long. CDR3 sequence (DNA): TGTGCCAGCAGCTTGACAGGGGCCGAGCAGTACTTC. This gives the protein CASSLTGAEQYF.

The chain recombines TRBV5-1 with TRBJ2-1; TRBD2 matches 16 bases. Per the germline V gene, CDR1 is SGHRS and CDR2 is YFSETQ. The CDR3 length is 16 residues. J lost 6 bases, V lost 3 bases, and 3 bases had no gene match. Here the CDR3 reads CASSSGTSGRANEQFF. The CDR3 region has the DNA TGCGCCAGCAGCTCCGGGACTAGCGGGAGGGCCAATGAGCAGTTCTTC. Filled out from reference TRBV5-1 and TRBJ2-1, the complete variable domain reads KAGVTQTPRYLIKTRGQQVTLSCSPISGHRSVSWYQQTPGQGLQFLFEYFSETQRNKGNFPGRFSGRQFSNSRSEMNVSTLELGDSALYLCASSSGTSGRANEQFFGPGTRLTVL.

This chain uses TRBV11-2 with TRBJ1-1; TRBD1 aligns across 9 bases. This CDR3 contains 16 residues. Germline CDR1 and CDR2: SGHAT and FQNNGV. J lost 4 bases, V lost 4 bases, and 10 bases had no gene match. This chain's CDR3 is CASSSNRGRLFTEAFF. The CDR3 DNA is TGTGCCAGCAGCTCAAACAGGGGGCGTCTGTTCACTGAAGCTTTCTTT.

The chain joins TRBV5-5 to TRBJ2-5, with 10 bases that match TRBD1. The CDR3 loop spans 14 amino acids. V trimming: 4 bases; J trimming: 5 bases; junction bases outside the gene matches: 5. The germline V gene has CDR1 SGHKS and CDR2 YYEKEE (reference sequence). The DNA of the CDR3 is TGTGCCAGCAGCCTGGGACAGGGGTGGGAGACCCAGTACTTC. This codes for CASSLGQGWETQYF.

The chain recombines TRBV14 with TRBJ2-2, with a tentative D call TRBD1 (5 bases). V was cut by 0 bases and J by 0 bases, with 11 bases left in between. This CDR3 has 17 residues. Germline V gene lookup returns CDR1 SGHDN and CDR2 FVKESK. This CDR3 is CASSQEGPETNTGELFF. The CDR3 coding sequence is TGTGCCAGCAGCCAAGAGGGGCCAGAGACGAACACCGGGGAGCTGTTTTTT.

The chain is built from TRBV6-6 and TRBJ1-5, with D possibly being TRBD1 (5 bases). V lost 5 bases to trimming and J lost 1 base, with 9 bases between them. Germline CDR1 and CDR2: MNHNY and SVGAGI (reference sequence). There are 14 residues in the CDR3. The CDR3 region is CASSDQGSNQPQHF. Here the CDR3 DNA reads TGTGCCAGCAGTGACCAGGGAAGCAATCAGCCCCAGCATTTT.

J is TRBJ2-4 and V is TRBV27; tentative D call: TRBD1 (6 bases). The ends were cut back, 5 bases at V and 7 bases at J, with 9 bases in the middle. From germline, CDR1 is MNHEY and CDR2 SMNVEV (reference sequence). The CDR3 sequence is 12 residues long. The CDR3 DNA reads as TGTGCCAGCAGTCAAAGGGGGAACATTCAGTACTTC. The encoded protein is CASSQRGNIQYF.

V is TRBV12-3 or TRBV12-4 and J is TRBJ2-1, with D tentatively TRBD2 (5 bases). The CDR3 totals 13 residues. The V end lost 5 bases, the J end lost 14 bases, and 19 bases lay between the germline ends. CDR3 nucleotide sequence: TGTGCCAGCAGTACCTACAGAACTAGAGGGAAGTTCTTC. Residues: CASSTYRTRGKFF.

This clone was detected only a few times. This CDR3 reads CAWIRVKGDYEQYF. The CDR3 DNA follows: TGTGCCTGGATTCGTGTCAAGGGGGACTACGAGCAGTACTTC. V is TRBV30 and J is TRBJ2-7; a weak D match, TRBD1 (6 bases). The ends were cut back, 4 bases at V and 3 bases at J, with 16 bases in the middle. This CDR3 spans 14 amino acids. Germline V gene sequence: CDR1 GTSNPN, CDR2 SVGIG (reference sequence). Supplemented by reference TRBV30 and TRBJ2-7, the full variable domain reads SQTIHQWPATLVQPVGSPLSLECTVEGTSNPNLYWYRQAAGRGLQLLFYSVGIGQISSEVPQNLSASRPQDRQFILSSKKLLLSDSGFYLCAWIRVKGDYEQYFGPGTRLTVT.

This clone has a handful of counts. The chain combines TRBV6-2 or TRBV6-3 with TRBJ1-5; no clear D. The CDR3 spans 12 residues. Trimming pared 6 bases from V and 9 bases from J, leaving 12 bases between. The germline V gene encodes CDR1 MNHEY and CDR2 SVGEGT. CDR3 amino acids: CASSNTKPPQHF. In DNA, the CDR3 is TGTGCCAGCAGCAACACTAAGCCGCCCCAGCATTTT.

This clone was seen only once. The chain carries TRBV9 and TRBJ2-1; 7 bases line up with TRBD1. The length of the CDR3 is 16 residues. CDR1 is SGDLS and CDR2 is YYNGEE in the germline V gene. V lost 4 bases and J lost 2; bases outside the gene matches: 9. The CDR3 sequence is CASSSAGTATYNEQFF. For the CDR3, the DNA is TGTGCCAGCAGCTCGGCCGGGACAGCTACCTACAATGAGCAGTTCTTC.

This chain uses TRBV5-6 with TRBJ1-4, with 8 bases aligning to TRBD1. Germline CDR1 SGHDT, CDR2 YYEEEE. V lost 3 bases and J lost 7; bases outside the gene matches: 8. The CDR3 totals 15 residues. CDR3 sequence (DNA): TGTGCCAGCAGCTCTCAGGGGGCTTTAGGTGAAAAACTGTTTTTT. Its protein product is CASSSQGALGEKLFF.

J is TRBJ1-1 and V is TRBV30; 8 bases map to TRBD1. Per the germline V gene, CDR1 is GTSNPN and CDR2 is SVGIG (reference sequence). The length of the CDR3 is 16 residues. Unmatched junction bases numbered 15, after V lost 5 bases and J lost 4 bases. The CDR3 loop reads CAWGDRRGRGCTEAFF. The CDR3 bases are TGTGCCTGGGGGGACAGGAGAGGACGGGGATGCACTGAAGCTTTCTTT.

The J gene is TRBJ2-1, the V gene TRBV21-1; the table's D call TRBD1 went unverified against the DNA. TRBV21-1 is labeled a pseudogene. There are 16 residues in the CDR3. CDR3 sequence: CASVRQGKKSYNEQFF. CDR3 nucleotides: TGTGCCAGCGTACGGCAGGGGAAGAAGTCCTACAATGAGCAGTTCTTC.

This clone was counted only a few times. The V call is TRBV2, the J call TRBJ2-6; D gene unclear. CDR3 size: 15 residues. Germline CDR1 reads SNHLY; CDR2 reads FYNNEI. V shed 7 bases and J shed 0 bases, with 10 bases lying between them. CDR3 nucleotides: TGTGCCAGCACCCCTCTAAGCTCTGGGGCCAACGTCCTGACTTTC. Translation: CASTPLSSGANVLTF. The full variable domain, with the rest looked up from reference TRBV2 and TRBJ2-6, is EPEVTQTPSHQVTQMGQEVILRCVPISNHLYFYWYRQILGQKVEFLVSFYNNEISEKSEIFDDQFSVERPDGSNFTLKIRSTKLEDSAMYFCASTPLSSGANVLTFGAGSRLTVL.